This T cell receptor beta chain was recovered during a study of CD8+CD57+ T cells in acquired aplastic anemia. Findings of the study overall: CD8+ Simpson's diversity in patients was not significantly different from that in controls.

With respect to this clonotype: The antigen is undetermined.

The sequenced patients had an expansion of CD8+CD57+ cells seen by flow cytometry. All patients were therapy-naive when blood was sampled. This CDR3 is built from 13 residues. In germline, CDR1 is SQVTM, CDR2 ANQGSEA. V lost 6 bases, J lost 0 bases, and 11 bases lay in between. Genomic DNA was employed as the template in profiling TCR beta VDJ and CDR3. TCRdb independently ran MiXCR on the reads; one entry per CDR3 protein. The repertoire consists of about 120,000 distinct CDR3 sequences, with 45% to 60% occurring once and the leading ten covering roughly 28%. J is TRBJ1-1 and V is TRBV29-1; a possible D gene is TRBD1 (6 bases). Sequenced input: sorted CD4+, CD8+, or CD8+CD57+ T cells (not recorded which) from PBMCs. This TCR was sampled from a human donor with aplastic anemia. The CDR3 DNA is TGCAGCGTCGCAGGGGACATGAACACTGAAGCTTTCTTT. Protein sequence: CSVAGDMNTEAFF.